Below, 16 T cell receptor beta chains from the same sample are listed, as sequenced in a study of blood T cells in healthy people across ages. Through a sample-barcoded 5' primer and a J-beta primer mix, a second PCR was run for roughly 7 to 12 cycles. In TCRdb, the 5' RACE reads were re-called with MiXCR into one record per CDR3 protein. The table has roughly 680,000 distinct CDR3 sequences, 52% seen once. Sequences were obtained from blood. These receptors were collected from a woman older than 75 in good health.

The chain employs TRBV7-9 and TRBJ2-4, with 10 nucleotides matching TRBD1. The length of the CDR3 is 17 residues. Germline CDR1 SEHNR, CDR2 FQNEAQ (reference sequence). V shed 6 bases, J shed 5 bases, and the junction held 13 bases outside the gene matches. The DNA of the CDR3 is TGTGCCAGCAGTTCCCTCCGGGACAGGGGAGGCGAAAACATTCAGTACTTC. It is translated as CASSSLRDRGGENIQYF.

This clonotype has a handful of counts. The chain has TRBV21-1 and TRBJ1-1; TRBD1, the table's D call, was not compared with the DNA. TRBV21-1 is classified as a pseudogene. The length of the CDR3 is 15 residues. Written as DNA, the CDR3 is TGTGCCAGCAGCATGGCGGGACAGGGGATCACTGAAGCTTTCTTT. This codes for CASSMAGQGITEAFF.

This clonotype occurred a few times. As DNA, the CDR3 is TGCAGCGCCGTCCGGGACGGGTTGAACACTGAAGCTTTCTTT. Translation: CSAVRDGLNTEAFF. This chain links TRBV29-1 with TRBJ1-1; D is possibly TRBD1 (5 bases). The ends were cut back, 7 bases at V and 0 bases at J, with 15 bases in the middle. The CDR3 length is 14 residues. Germline CDR1 reads SQVTM; CDR2 reads ANQGSEA.

The chain recombines TRBV20-1 with TRBJ2-1, with 13 bases identical to TRBD2. The V and J ends lost 5 bases and 9 bases, in that order; junction bases with no gene match: 22. The CDR3 runs to 19 residues. In germline, CDR1 is DFQATT, CDR2 SNEGSKA (reference sequence). CDR3 residues: CSAPWFPGLAGAGGLEQFF. DNA of the CDR3: TGCAGTGCTCCATGGTTCCCTGGACTAGCGGGAGCGGGGGGCCTTGAGCAGTTCTTC.

A word on this clonotype: This may stem from a read error, because a much larger clone lies one nucleotide away. The J gene is TRBJ2-3, the V gene TRBV18; 12 bases align to TRBD1. The V gene's germline CDR1 is KGHSH and CDR2 LQKENI. CDR3 length: 16 amino acids. CDR3 in amino acids: CASSPPGTGGPDAQYF. The CDR3 nucleotides read TGTGCCAGCTCACCGCCTGGGACAGGGGGCCCAGATGCGCAGTATTTT.

The sample holds a few counts of this clonotype. The chain joins TRBV4-2 to TRBJ1-1; D not certain. Trimming stripped 1 base from V and 4 bases from J, with 10 bases between. CDR1 is LGHNA, CDR2 YNFKEQ, per germline. The CDR3 contains 14 residues. CDR3 residues: CASSQAGESTEAFF. The DNA of the CDR3 is TGTGCCAGCAGCCAAGCCGGGGAGAGCACTGAAGCTTTCTTT.

The V call is TRBV29-1, the J call TRBJ2-5, with unresolved D. The CDR3 spans 11 residues. The ends were cut back, 4 bases at V and 3 bases at J, with 6 bases in the middle. Germline V CDR1 and CDR2: SQVTM, ANQGSEA. CDR3: CSVGQEETQYF. DNA for the CDR3: TGCAGCGTTGGTCAGGAAGAGACCCAGTACTTC.

This clonotype was counted many times. The chain has TRBV11-2 and TRBJ2-4; D is perhaps TRBD1 (6 bases). V was shortened by 4 bases and J by 0 bases, with 16 bases between the two germline ends. The germline gives CDR1 SGHAT, CDR2 FQNNGV. The CDR3 extends over 17 amino acids. The CDR3 bases are TGTGCCAGCAGCTCGGACAGCCAAAAACTAGCCAAAAACATTCAGTACTTC. Translation: CASSSDSQKLAKNIQYF.

In its sample, this clonotype was seen a few times. This chain links TRBV21-1 with TRBJ1-2. TRBV21-1 is reported as a pseudogene. This CDR3 spans 17 amino acids. The chain's CDR3 is CASSGVVGSYCGYGYTF. The CDR3 coding sequence is TGTGCCAGCAGCGGGGTGGTGGGGAGTTACTGCGGCTATGGCTACACCTTC.

This rearrangement joins TRBV2 to TRBJ2-2; 7 nucleotides agree with TRBD2. CDR3 length equals 15 residues. CDR1 SNHLY and CDR2 FYNNEI come from the germline V gene. With 3 bases clipped from V and 5 bases from J, the junction kept 6 bases outside the gene matches. The CDR3 coding sequence is TGTGCCAGCAGTGATGGGAGGGGTCGAACCGGGGAGCTGTTTTTT. Protein product: CASSDGRGRTGELFF.

The DNA for the CDR3 is TGTGCCAGTAGTCTCAGTCTAGCGGAACTTTACAATGAGCAGTTCTTC. Translation gives CASSLSLAELYNEQFF. The chain has TRBV19 and TRBJ2-1; TRBD2 matches at 7 bases. This CDR3 region has 16 residues. J gave up 4 bases and V 5 bases, and 11 bases lay outside the gene matches. Germline V lookup: CDR1 LNHDA, CDR2 SQIVND (reference sequence).

V is TRBV15 and J is TRBJ2-5; 8 bases align to TRBD1. The better agreement between TRBJ2-7 and the DNA end casts doubt on the J call. The CDR3 length is 15 residues. Per the germline V gene, CDR1 is LNHNV and CDR2 is YYDKDF (reference sequence). The CDR3 DNA is TGTGCCACCAGCAGAGATCGACAGGGGAAAGGCGAGCAGTACTTC. The encoded protein is CATSRDRQGKGEQYF.

There are a few counts of this clonotype. Just one base apart from a much larger clone, this may be a read error. The rearrangement joins TRBV5-1 to TRBJ2-5; 7 nucleotides match TRBD2. CDR3 length: 13 residues. Losses at the gene ends were 4 bases for V and 4 bases for J; bases not matched to a gene: 4. Germline-derived CDR1 and CDR2 are SGHRS and YFSETQ. This CDR3 reads CASSVTSLETQYF. In DNA form, the CDR3 reads TGCGCCAGCAGCGTGACTAGCCTAGAGACCCAGTACTTC.

This clonotype was detected only once. The chain has TRBV27 and TRBJ2-7; D possibly uses TRBD1 or TRBD2 (6 bases each). Trimming pared 0 bases from V and 0 bases from J, leaving 12 bases between. The CDR3 runs to 16 residues. Germline CDR1 and CDR2: MNHEY and SMNVEV (reference sequence). The CDR3 DNA reads as TGTGCCAGCAGTTTATCGGGGGGCCAAGTCTCCTACGAGCAGTACTTC. Encoded protein: CASSLSGGQVSYEQYF.

In this sample, this clonotype turned up many times. The rearrangement uses TRBV7-9 and TRBJ2-1; 11 bases map to TRBD2. The V gene's germline CDR1 is SEHNR and CDR2 FQNEAQ (reference sequence). V lost 2 bases, J lost 15 bases, and 6 bases stayed unmatched. This CDR3 comprises 13 residues. The CDR3 spells CASSLLAGGLGFF. CDR3 coding DNA: TGTGCCAGCAGCTTACTAGCGGGGGGCCTCGGGTTCTTC.

A single count supports this clonotype. This clone may be a read error of a much larger clone one base away. This rearrangement joins TRBV25-1 to TRBJ1-2, with D maybe TRBD1 (5 bases). V was cut by 4 bases and J by 4 bases, with 19 bases left in between. Germline lookup yields CDR1 MGHDK and CDR2 SYGVNS. The CDR3 consists of 16 residues. As DNA, the CDR3 is TGTGCCAGCAGTGCGGCGGGACGGGGCCTCTTCTATGGCTACACCTTC. This codes for CASSAAGRGLFYGYTF.